The 25 T cell receptor beta chains below come from one sample, sequenced in a study of post-analysis software for immune sequencing data. Notes on the study in general: Among four or five TRBV segments more frequent in patients than controls were TRBV5-6, TRBV5-1 and TRBV20-1.

Unique molecular identifiers were carried by the TCR beta cDNA libraries. In TCRdb, the PCR reads were re-called with MiXCR into one record per CDR3 protein. Of 600,000 to 750,000 distinct CDR3 sequences in the sample, 55% to 70% are singletons; the top ten hold over 9%. These receptors are not linked to any known antigen. The specimen was blood. The receptor set was obtained from a girl aged 2 to 9 with multiple sclerosis.

This chain joins TRBV29-1 and TRBJ2-2, with D perhaps matching TRBD2 (6 bases). CDR1 is SQVTM, CDR2 ANQGSEA, per germline. The CDR3 extends over 15 amino acids. V shed 5 bases and J shed 0 bases, with 13 bases lying between them. The CDR3 DNA follows: TGCAGCGTTCACCCGGGCGGGGCGAACACCGGGGAGCTGTTTTTT. Its translation is CSVHPGGANTGELFF.

V and J are TRBV3-1 and TRBJ2-7; no firm D call. V was cut by 1 base and J by 3 bases, with 7 bases left in between. The length of the CDR3 is 13 residues. Germline loops: CDR1 LGHDT, CDR2 YNNKEL (reference sequence). The CDR3 nucleotides are TGTGCCAGCAGCCAAGTTAGAAGCTACGAGCAGTACTTC. This codes for CASSQVRSYEQYF.

V is TRBV9 and J is TRBJ2-4, with D unresolved. Looked up from germline, CDR1 is SGDLS and CDR2 is YYNGEE. The CDR3 sequence is 15 residues long. V gave up 2 bases and J gave up 1 base, with 10 bases separating them. CDR3 loop: CASSVAAGAKNIQYF. Here the CDR3 DNA reads TGTGCCAGCAGCGTTGCAGCCGGGGCCAAAAACATTCAGTACTTC.

V gene TRBV11-2 combines with J gene TRBJ2-3, with TRBD2 matching 10 bases. Germline loops: CDR1 SGHAT, CDR2 FQNNGV. V lost 3 bases to trimming and J lost 3 bases; unmatched junction nucleotides: 3. The CDR3 is 15 residues long. CDR3 residues: CASSLGSGGTDTQYF. The CDR3 DNA follows: TGTGCCAGCAGCTTGGGTAGCGGGGGGACAGATACGCAGTATTTT.

The V gene is TRBV5-6, the J gene TRBJ2-7; D is unclear. The germline V gene encodes CDR1 SGHDT and CDR2 YYEEEE. The V gene lost 1 base and the J gene lost 2 bases, with 10 bases spanning the gap. The CDR3 contains 14 residues. The DNA for the CDR3 is TGTGCCAGCAGCTTGATCAGGTTACCCTACGAGCAGTACTTC. Its translation: CASSLIRLPYEQYF.

V gene TRBV7-2 combines with J gene TRBJ2-6, with no clear D. This CDR3 is built from 18 residues. V shed 1 base and J shed 0 bases, with 13 bases lying between them. The V gene's germline CDR1 is SGHTA and CDR2 FQGNSA. CDR3 nucleotides: TGTGCCAGCAGCTTAGTGGGCAGCATAACCTCTGGGGCCAACGTCCTGACTTTC. This codes for CASSLVGSITSGANVLTF.

The rearrangement links TRBV5-1 to TRBJ1-4; 7 bases map to TRBD1. V dropped 4 bases and J dropped 3; count of bases not matched to a gene: 3. The CDR3 is made up of 14 amino acids. Germline assignment: CDR1 SGHRS and CDR2 YFSETQ. In DNA, the CDR3 is TGCGCCAGCAGCATACAGGGGCCTAATGAAAAACTGTTTTTT. It is translated as CASSIQGPNEKLFF.

This clonotype was picked up a small number of times. The chain combines TRBV27 with TRBJ1-1; TRBD1 is a possible D gene (5 bases). The CDR3 runs to 13 residues. Germline V CDR1 and CDR2: MNHEY, SMNVEV (reference sequence). The V end lost 4 bases, the J end lost 4 bases, and 10 bases lay between the germline ends. CDR3 sequence reads: CASSSDSRTEAFF. In nucleotides, the CDR3 is TGTGCCAGCAGTTCCGACAGTCGCACTGAAGCTTTCTTT.

The chain couples TRBV7-7 to TRBJ2-6, with unresolved D. Germline lookup yields CDR1 SSHAT and CDR2 FNYEAQ (reference sequence). The CDR3 contains 20 residues. Trimming cost V 3 bases and J 0 bases, with 21 bases left between them. DNA of the CDR3: TGTGCCAGCAGCTTTAGGGTTCCTGGATTCGTCCACTCTGGGGCCAACGTCCTGACTTTC. It is translated as CASSFRVPGFVHSGANVLTF.

This clonotype has more than one count but fewer than ten. The CDR3 protein is CASSGRSYEQYF. The CDR3 region has the DNA TGTGCCAGCAGCGGGCGGTCCTACGAGCAGTACTTC. The chain has TRBV21-1 and TRBJ2-7; the D call TRBD1 from the table was never checked on the DNA. TRBV21-1 is designated a pseudogene. The CDR3 consists of 12 residues.

The V gene is TRBV29-1, the J gene TRBJ2-4, with 7 bases that match TRBD1. The DNA end is more similar to TRBJ2-7, so the J call may be wrong. The germline V gene encodes CDR1 SQVTM and CDR2 ANQGSEA. CDR3 size: 14 residues. Here the CDR3 DNA reads TGCAGCGTGATTACGGGACAGCCGTGCTACGAGCAGTACTTC. It translates to CSVITGQPCYEQYF.

This clonotype appeared a few times. The chain uses TRBV29-1 and TRBJ2-3; D may be TRBD1 (7 bases). Trimming left V 7 bases short and J 2 bases short, with 13 bases between. The CDR3 totals 13 residues. In germline, CDR1 is SQVTM, CDR2 ANQGSEA. This CDR3 is CSGTRGDTDTQYF. CDR3 nucleotide sequence: TGCAGCGGCACCAGGGGGGACACAGATACGCAGTATTTT.

The chain employs TRBV11-2 and TRBJ1-1; TRBD1 aligns across 8 bases. Trimming took 5 bases from V and 5 from J; bases not matched to a gene: 7. Per the germline V gene, CDR1 is SGHAT and CDR2 is FQNNGV. The CDR3 extends over 14 amino acids. This chain's CDR3 is CASSPRDRKTEAFF. The CDR3 coding sequence is TGTGCCAGCAGCCCCCGGGACAGGAAAACTGAAGCTTTCTTT.

This clonotype was picked up a small number of times. The chain employs TRBV27 and TRBJ1-2, with 7 bases that match TRBD1. Looked up from germline, CDR1 is MNHEY and CDR2 is SMNVEV (reference sequence). Unmatched junction bases numbered 5, after V lost 5 bases and J lost 2 bases. CDR3 length equals 14 residues. CDR3 in amino acids: CASSVDRVNYGYTF. CDR3 DNA sequence: TGTGCCAGCAGTGTCGACAGGGTAAACTATGGCTACACCTTC.

The gene calls are TRBV5-8 and TRBJ2-7; 7 bases align to TRBD1. CDR3 length: 11 amino acids. The germline CDR1 and CDR2 sequences are SGHTS and YDEGEE. The V gene end was trimmed by 9 bases and the J gene end by 2 bases; junction bases not matched to a gene: 2. CDR3 loop: CATQGAYEQYF. CDR3 sequence (DNA): TGTGCCACCCAGGGGGCCTACGAGCAGTACTTC. Variable domain in full (rest from reference TRBV5-8 and TRBJ2-7): EAGVTQSPTHLIKTRGQQATLRCSPISGHTSVYWYQQALGLGLQFLLWYDEGEERNRGNFPPRFSGRQFPNYSSELNVNALELEDSALYLCATQGAYEQYFGPGTRLTVT.

The V and J genes are TRBV4-2 and TRBJ1-2; D not certain. The CDR3 totals 15 residues. Germline CDR1 and CDR2: LGHNA and YNFKEQ. Trimming removed 4 bases from V and 1 base from J, with 13 bases in between. CDR3 coding DNA: TGTGCCAGCAGCCCCTCGGGAGACGTTAACTATGGCTACACCTTC. Translating gives CASSPSGDVNYGYTF.

The chain carries TRBV4-3 and TRBJ1-2; the D is unclear. CDR3 length: 16 residues. V lost 1 base and J 3 bases, leaving 15 bases between the germline ends. Looked up from germline, CDR1 is LGHNA and CDR2 is YSLEER. The CDR3 spells CASSQAADTLYYGYTF. CDR3 nucleotides: TGCGCCAGCAGCCAAGCGGCGGATACCCTATACTATGGCTACACCTTC.

The chain employs TRBV7-2 and TRBJ1-6; D call uncertain. Per the germline V gene, CDR1 is SGHTA and CDR2 is FQGNSA. V was pared by 1 base and J by 0 bases, with 7 bases between. This CDR3 has 16 residues. The CDR3 DNA reads TGTGCCAGCAGCTTAGAATTGTTCTCCTATAATTCACCCCTCCACTTT. Protein sequence: CASSLELFSYNSPLHF.

The chain employs TRBV4-2 and TRBJ2-1; 8 bases agree with TRBD2. The CDR3 is 12 residues long. The V gene end was trimmed by 1 base and the J gene end by 15 bases; junction bases not matched to a gene: 5. Germline CDR1 reads LGHNA; CDR2 reads YNFKEQ. CDR3 in DNA: TGTGCCAGCAGCCAAGTTCCGGGGGGGGCGTTCTTC. Residues: CASSQVPGGAFF.

CDR3 residues: CASSGGASDTQYF. DNA of the CDR3: TGTGCCAGCAGCGGCGGGGCGTCAGATACGCAGTATTTT. The V and J genes are TRBV9 and TRBJ2-3, with D perhaps matching TRBD2 (6 bases). V lost 3 bases and J lost 4, with 9 bases in between. The CDR3 runs to 13 residues. CDR1 and CDR2 from the germline V gene are SGDLS and YYNGEE.

The chain has TRBV2 and TRBJ2-3; D gene ambiguous. V lost 9 bases to trimming and J lost 2 bases, with 9 bases between them. CDR1 is SNHLY and CDR2 is FYNNEI in the germline V gene. This CDR3 has 12 residues. As DNA, the CDR3 is TGTGCCAGGAGTACCTCCACAGATACGCAGTATTTT. The encoded protein is CARSTSTDTQYF.

This clonotype occurred a few times. The V gene is TRBV6-6, the J gene TRBJ2-3; D might be TRBD1 (6 bases). This CDR3 has 13 amino acids. Trimming removed 5 bases from V and 2 bases from J, with 8 bases in between. From germline, CDR1 is MNHNY and CDR2 SVGAGI (reference sequence). DNA for the CDR3: TGTGCCAGCAGTCGACAGGCCACAGATACGCAGTATTTT. As protein: CASSRQATDTQYF.

V and J are TRBV29-1 and TRBJ1-1, with D maybe TRBD1 (5 bases). The length of the CDR3 is 12 residues. Germline assignment: CDR1 SQVTM and CDR2 ANQGSEA. The V gene lost 5 bases and the J gene lost 1 base, with 8 bases spanning the gap. This CDR3 is CSVQDTNTEAFF. In DNA form, the CDR3 reads TGCAGCGTTCAGGACACGAACACTGAAGCTTTCTTT.

There are a few counts of this clonotype. An end of the junction does not agree with germline; a read error may underlie this. This chain connects TRBV20-1 to TRBJ1-2; 8 positions match TRBD1. Germline V gives CDR1 DFQATT, CDR2 SNEGSKA (reference sequence). This CDR3 is built from 10 residues. Here the CDR3 reads CCATGGGYTF. In DNA form, the CDR3 reads TGCTGTGCAACAGGGGGTGGCTACACCTTC.

The chain has TRBV5-1 and TRBJ2-1; the match to TRBD1 covers 8 bases. With V trimmed by 4 bases and J by 7 bases, 10 bases remained unmatched. Looked up from germline, CDR1 is SGHRS and CDR2 is YFSETQ. The CDR3 is 15 amino acids. The CDR3 DNA follows: TGCGCCAGCAGCCAGCTCGGGACAGGAACAAATGAGCAGTTCTTC. Residues: CASSQLGTGTNEQFF.